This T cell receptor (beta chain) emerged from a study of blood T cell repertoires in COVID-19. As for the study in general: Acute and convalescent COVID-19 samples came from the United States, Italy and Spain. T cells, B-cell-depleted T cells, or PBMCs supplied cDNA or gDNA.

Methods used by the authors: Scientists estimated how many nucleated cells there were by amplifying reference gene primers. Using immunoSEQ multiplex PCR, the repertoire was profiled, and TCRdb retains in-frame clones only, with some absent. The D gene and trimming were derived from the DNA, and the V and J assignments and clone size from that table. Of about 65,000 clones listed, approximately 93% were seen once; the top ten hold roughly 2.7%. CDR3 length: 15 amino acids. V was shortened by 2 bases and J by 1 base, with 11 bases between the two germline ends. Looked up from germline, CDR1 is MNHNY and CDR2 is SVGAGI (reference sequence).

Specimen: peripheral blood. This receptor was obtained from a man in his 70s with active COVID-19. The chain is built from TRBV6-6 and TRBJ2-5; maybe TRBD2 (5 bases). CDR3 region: CASSYILAPQETQYF. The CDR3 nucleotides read TGTGCCAGCAGTTACATCCTAGCTCCCCAAGAGACCCAGTACTTC.